This T cell receptor (beta chain) came from a study of graft-versus-host responses after intestinal transplantation. Study-level results: HvG clone declines early post-transplant were associated with peak circulating GvH levels. Individuals carrying graft-donor T cell macrochimerism showed high graft-versus-host to host-versus-graft clonal ratios in allografts.

Concerning this clone itself: Its specificity is unknown.

Sequencing was performed with immunoSEQ multiplex PCR; in TCRdb, only in-frame clones are kept and a portion is missing. The table records about 61,000 clones, approximately 94% of them present only once. CDR3 length: 16 amino acids. J was trimmed by 8 bases and V by 0 bases; bases with no gene match: 5. Germline CDR1 reads LGHNA; CDR2 reads YNFKEQ. The starting material was unstimulated CD4+ T cells sorted from spleen or lymph node cells, obtained before transplant. The receptor comes from a human donor who was the organ donor for an intestinal transplant. V and J are TRBV4-2 and TRBJ2-1; 12 bases map to TRBD2. CDR3 residues: CASSQDLAGGHYEQFF. CDR3 nucleotides: TGTGCCAGCAGCCAAGACCTAGCGGGGGGGCACTATGAGCAGTTCTTC.